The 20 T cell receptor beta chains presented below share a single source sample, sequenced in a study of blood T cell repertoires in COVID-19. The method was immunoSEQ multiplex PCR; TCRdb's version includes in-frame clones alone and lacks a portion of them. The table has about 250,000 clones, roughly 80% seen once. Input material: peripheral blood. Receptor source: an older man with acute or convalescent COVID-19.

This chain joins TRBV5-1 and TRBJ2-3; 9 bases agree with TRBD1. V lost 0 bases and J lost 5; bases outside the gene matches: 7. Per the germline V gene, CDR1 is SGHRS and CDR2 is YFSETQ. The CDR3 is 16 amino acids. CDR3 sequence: CASSLEAGTGRDTQYF. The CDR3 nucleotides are TGCGCCAGCAGCTTGGAGGCCGGGACAGGGCGAGATACGCAGTATTTT.

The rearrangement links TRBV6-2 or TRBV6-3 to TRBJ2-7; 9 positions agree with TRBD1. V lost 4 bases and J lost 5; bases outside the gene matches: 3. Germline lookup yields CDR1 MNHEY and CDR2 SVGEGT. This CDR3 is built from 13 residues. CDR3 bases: TGTGCCAGCAGTTGGGACAGGGTCGACGAGCAGTACTTC. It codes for CASSWDRVDEQYF.

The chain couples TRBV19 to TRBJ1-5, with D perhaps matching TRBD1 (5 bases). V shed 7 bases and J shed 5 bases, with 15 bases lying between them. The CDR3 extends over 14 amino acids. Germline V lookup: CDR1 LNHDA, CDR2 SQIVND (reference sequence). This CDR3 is CASNSGLHYQPQHF. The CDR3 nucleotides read TGTGCCAGTAACTCGGGACTCCATTATCAGCCCCAGCATTTT. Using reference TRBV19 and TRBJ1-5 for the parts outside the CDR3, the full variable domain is DGGITQSPKYLFRKEGQNVTLSCEQNLNHDAMYWYRQDPGQGLRLIYYSQIVNDFQKGDIAEGYSVSREKKESFPLTVTSAQKNPTAFYLCASNSGLHYQPQHFGDGTRLSIL.

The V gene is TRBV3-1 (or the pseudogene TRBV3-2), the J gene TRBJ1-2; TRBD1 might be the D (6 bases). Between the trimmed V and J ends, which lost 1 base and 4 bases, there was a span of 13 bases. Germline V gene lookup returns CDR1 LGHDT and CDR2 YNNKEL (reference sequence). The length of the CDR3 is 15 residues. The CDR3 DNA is TGTGCCAGCAGCCAAGCTTCAGGGGCCGGCTATGGCTACACCTTC. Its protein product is CASSQASGAGYGYTF.

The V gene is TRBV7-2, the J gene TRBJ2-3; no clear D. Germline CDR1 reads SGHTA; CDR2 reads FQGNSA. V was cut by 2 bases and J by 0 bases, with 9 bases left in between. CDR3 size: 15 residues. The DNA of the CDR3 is TGTGCCAGCAGCTTAAGGCGGAGAAGCACAGATACGCAGTATTTT. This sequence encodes CASSLRRRSTDTQYF. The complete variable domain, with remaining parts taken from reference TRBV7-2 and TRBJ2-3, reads GAGVSQSPSNKVTEKGKDVELRCDPISGHTALYWYRQSLGQGLEFLIYFQGNSAPDKSGLPSDRFSAERTGGSVSTLTIQRTQQEDSAVYLCASSLRRRSTDTQYFGPGTRLTVL.

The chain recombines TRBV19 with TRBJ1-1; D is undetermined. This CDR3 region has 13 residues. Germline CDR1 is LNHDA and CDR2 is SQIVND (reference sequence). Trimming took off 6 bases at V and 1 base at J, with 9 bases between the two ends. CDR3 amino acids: CASSTSQNTEAFF. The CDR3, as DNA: TGTGCCAGTAGCACCTCACAGAACACTGAAGCTTTCTTT.

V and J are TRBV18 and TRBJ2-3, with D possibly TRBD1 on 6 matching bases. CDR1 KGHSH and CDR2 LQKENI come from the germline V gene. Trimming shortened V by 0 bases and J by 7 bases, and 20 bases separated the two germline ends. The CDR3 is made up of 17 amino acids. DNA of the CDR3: TGTGCCAGCTCACCACCGGTGCCAGGGACACGGAAACATACGCAGTATTTT. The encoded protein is CASSPPVPGTRKHTQYF.

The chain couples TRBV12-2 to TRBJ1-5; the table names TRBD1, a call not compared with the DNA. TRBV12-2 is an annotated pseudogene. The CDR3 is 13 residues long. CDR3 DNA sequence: TGTGCAAGTCGCGAAACTGACAGAAGGCCCCAGCATTTT. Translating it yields CASRETDRRPQHF.

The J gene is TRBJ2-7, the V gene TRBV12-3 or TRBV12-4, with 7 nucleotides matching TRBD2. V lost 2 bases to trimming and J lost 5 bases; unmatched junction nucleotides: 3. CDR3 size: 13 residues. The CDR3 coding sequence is TGTGCCAGCAGTTTAAGGCTAGCGGACGAGCAGTACTTC. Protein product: CASSLRLADEQYF.

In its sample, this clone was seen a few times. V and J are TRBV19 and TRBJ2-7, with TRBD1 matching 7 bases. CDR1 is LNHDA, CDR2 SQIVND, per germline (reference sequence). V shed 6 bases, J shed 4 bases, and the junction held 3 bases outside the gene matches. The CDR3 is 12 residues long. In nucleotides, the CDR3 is TGTGCCAGTAGAGCGACAGGGTACGAGCAGTACTTC. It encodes CASRATGYEQYF.

CDR3 in DNA: TGTGCCAGCAGTGAAAGGCCCCGGGACAGTATCCCCTACGAGCAGTACTTC. It is translated as CASSERPRDSIPYEQYF. V is TRBV6-1 and J is TRBJ2-7; 7 nucleotides line up with TRBD1. Germline assignment: CDR1 MNHNS and CDR2 SASEGT. The CDR3 spans 17 residues. The V segment lost 2 bases and the J segment 2 bases; nucleotides outside the gene matches: 12.

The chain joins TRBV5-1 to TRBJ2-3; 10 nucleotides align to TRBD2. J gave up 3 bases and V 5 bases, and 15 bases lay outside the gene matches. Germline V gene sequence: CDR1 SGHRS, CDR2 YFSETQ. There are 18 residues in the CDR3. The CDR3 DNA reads TGCGCCAGCAGGAAAACTAGCGGGGCTCTAGCTGGGACAGATACGCAGTATTTT. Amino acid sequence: CASRKTSGALAGTDTQYF.

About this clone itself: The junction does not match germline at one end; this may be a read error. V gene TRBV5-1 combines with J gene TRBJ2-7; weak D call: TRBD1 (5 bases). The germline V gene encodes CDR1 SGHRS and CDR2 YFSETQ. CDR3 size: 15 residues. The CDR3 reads CASSLLPAERQTMAF. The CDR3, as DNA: TGCGCCAGCAGCTTGCTCCCAGCCGAAAGACAGACAATGGCCTTC.

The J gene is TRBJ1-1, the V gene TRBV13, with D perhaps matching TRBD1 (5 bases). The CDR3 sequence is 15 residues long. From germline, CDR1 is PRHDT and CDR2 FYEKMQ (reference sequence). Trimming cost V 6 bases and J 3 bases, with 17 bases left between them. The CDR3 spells CASRRTSGLHTEAFF. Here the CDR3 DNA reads TGTGCCAGCAGACGTACCTCAGGGCTTCACACTGAAGCTTTCTTT.

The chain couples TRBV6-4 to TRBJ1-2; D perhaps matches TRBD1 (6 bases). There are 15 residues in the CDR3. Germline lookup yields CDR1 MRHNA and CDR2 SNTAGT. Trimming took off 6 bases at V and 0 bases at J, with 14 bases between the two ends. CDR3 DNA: TGTGCCAGCAGAAAAGAGACAGGAGCTAACTATGGCTACACCTTC. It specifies CASRKETGANYGYTF.

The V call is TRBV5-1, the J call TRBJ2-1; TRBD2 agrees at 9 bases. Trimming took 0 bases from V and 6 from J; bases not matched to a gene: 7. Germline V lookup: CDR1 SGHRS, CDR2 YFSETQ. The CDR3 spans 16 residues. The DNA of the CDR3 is TGCGCCAGCAGCTTGGGGATCCTAGCGGGACGCAATGAGCAGTTCTTC. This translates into CASSLGILAGRNEQFF.

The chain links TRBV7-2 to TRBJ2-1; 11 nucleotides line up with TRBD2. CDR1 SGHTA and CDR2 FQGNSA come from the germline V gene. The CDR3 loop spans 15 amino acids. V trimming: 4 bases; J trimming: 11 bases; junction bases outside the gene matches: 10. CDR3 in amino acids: CASSSTPGTSGQQFF. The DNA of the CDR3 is TGTGCCAGCAGCTCAACGCCCGGGACTAGCGGCCAGCAGTTCTTC.

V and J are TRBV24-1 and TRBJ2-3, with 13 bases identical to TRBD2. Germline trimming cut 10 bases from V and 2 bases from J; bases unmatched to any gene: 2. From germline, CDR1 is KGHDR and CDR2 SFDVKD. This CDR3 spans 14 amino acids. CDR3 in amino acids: CATGTSGTTDTQYF. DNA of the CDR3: TGTGCCACGGGGACTAGCGGGACCACAGATACGCAGTATTTT.

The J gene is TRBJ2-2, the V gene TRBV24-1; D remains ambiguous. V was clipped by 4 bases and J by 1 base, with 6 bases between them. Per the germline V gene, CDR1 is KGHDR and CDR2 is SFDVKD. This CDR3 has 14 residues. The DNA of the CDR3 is TGTGCCACCAGTGAATACAGGAACACCGGGGAGCTGTTTTTT. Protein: CATSEYRNTGELFF.

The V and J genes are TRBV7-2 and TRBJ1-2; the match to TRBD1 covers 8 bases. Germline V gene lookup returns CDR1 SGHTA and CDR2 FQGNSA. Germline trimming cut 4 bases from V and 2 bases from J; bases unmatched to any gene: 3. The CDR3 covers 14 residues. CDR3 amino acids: CASSSDRGNYGYTF. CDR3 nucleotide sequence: TGTGCCAGCAGCTCCGACAGGGGAAACTATGGCTACACCTTC.